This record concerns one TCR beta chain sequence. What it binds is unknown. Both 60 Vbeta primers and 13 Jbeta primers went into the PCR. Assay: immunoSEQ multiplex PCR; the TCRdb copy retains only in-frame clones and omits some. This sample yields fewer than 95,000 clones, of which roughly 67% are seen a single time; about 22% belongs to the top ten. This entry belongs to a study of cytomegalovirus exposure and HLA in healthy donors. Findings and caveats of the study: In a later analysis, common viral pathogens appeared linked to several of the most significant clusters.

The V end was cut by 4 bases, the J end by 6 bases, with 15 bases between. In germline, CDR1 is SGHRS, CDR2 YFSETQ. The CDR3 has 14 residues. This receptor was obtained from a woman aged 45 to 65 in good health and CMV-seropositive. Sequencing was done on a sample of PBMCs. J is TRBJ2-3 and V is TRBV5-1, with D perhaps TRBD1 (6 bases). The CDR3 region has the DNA TGCGCCAGCAGCGGCCAGGCTGGGGGCGATACGCAGTATTTT. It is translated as CASSGQAGGDTQYF.